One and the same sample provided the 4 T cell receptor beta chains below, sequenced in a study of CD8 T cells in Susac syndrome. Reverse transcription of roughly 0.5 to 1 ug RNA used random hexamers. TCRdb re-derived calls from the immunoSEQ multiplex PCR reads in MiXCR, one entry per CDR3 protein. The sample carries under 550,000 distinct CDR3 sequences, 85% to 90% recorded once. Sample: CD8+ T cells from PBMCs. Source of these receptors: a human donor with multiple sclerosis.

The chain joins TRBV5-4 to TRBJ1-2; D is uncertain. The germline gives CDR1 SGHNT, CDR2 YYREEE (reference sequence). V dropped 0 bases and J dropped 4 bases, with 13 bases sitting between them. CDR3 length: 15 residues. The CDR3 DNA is TGTGCCAGCAGCTTGGCCATGGAGTTACTCTATGGCTACACCTTC. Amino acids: CASSLAMELLYGYTF.

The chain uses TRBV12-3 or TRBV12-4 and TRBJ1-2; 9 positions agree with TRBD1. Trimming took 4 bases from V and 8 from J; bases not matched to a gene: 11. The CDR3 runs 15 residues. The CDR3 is CASSSLIGQGQGYTF. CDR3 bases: TGTGCCAGCAGTTCCTTAATAGGACAGGGGCAGGGCTACACCTTC.

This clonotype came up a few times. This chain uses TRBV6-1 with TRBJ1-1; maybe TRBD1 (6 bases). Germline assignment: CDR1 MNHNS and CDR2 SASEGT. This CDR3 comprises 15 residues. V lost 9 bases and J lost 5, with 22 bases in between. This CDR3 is CASLVAGGAGTEAFF. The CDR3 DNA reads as TGTGCCAGTCTAGTGGCGGGGGGCGCCGGAACTGAAGCTTTCTTT.

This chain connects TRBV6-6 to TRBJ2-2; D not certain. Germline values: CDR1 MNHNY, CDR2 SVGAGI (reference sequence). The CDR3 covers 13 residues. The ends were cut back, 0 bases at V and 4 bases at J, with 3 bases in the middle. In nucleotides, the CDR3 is TGTGCCAGCAGTTACTCGACCACCGGGGAGCTGTTTTTT. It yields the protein CASSYSTTGELFF.